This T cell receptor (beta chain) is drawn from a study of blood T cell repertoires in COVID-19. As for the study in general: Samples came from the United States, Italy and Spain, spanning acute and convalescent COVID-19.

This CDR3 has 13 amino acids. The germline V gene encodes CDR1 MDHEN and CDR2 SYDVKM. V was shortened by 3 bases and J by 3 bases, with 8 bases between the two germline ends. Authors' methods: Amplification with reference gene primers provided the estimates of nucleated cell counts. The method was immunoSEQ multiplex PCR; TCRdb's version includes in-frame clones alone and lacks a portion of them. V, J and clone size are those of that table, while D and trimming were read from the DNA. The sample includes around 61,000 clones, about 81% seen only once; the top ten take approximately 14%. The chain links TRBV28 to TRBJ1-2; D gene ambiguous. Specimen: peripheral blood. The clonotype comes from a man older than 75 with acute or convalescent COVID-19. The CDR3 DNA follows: TGTGCCAGCAGTTTTTTGTCGTACTATGGCTACACCTTC. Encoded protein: CASSFLSYYGYTF.